Presented here are 5 T cell receptor beta chains from one specimen sequenced in a study of T cells in Graves' hyperthyroidism and ophthalmopathy. Regions amplified from RNA transcripts were the TCR beta CDR3 regions. A first-round RT-PCR of the TCR CDR3 used the HTBI primer set. From the multiplex PCR reads, TCRdb called clonotypes with MiXCR, one entry per CDR3 protein. In the table there are some 550,000 distinct CDR3 sequences, more than 20% of which are singletons. Material: blood. These receptor sequences come from a man in his late teens or twenties with Graves' hyperthyroidism.

This chain joins TRBV19 and TRBJ1-1; D unclear. Trimming removed 8 bases from V and 1 base from J, with 11 bases in between. The CDR3 is 13 amino acids. Per the germline V gene, CDR1 is LNHDA and CDR2 is SQIVND (reference sequence). The CDR3 loop reads CASRGITNTEAFF. The CDR3, as DNA: TGTGCCAGTCGAGGGATTACGAACACTGAAGCTTTCTTT.

This clonotype was seen ten or more times. The J gene is TRBJ2-5, the V gene TRBV19, with 8 bases that match TRBD2. The ends lost 0 bases at V and 4 bases at J; junction bases unmatched: 1. There are 14 residues in the CDR3. Germline CDR1 and CDR2: LNHDA and SQIVND (reference sequence). The CDR3 protein is CASSIELAAETQYF. The CDR3, as DNA: TGTGCCAGTAGTATAGAACTAGCGGCAGAGACCCAGTACTTC.

As concerns this clonotype: The junction does not match germline at one end; this may be a read error. The J gene is TRBJ2-7, the V gene TRBV7-9, with 7 bases that match TRBD2. The CDR3 runs 12 residues. Germline values: CDR1 SEHNR, CDR2 FQNEAQ (reference sequence). The chain's CDR3 is CSSSLWEGEQYF. CDR3 in DNA: TGTTCCAGCAGCCTCTGGGAGGGCGAGCAGTACTTC.

The chain joins TRBV6-2 or TRBV6-3 to TRBJ1-2; a possible D gene is TRBD1 (5 bases). The V end lost 2 bases, the J end lost 7 bases, and 14 bases lay between the germline ends. The CDR3 sequence is 14 residues long. CDR1 is MNHEY and CDR2 is SVGEGT in the germline V gene. The CDR3 spells CASSYQGWQAGYTF. The CDR3 nucleotides read TGTGCCAGCAGTTACCAGGGATGGCAGGCTGGCTACACCTTC.

The J gene is TRBJ2-7, the V gene TRBV7-8; weak D call: TRBD1 (6 bases). Germline CDR1 and CDR2: SGHVS and FQNEAQ. V gave up 2 bases and J gave up 2 bases, with 13 bases separating them. The CDR3 loop spans 15 amino acids. CDR3 sequence: CASSLIGGVTYEQYF. The CDR3 DNA sequence: TGTGCCAGCAGCTTAATTGGGGGCGTCACCTACGAGCAGTACTTC.